This T cell receptor beta chain comes out of a study of glioma-infiltrating T cells. Notes on the study in general: Non-neoplastic patients had below-expected tissue-blood divergence, while all gliomas exceeded expectation. Very few CDR3 sequences were shared between tissue and blood.

At least ten counts were recorded for this clonotype. What it binds is unknown. Germline CDR1 and CDR2: SGHDN and FVKESK. Trimming stripped 4 bases from V and 6 bases from J, with 10 bases between. The CDR3 loop spans 13 amino acids. The iRepertoire nested amplicon-rescue multiplex PCR amplified TCR alpha and beta CDR3s from RNA. TCRdb fed the multiplex PCR reads into MiXCR, producing one record per CDR3 protein. The repertoire includes under 200,000 distinct CDR3 sequences, approximately 30% of them detected once, and just over 20% sits in the top ten. The sample consisted of glioma tissue, nonneoplastic brain tissue, or PBMCs (not recorded which). The rearrangement links TRBV14 to TRBJ2-4; unclear D gene. This TCR was sampled from a human donor with low-grade glioma or glioblastoma, undergoing nonglioma brain surgery, or in good health (not recorded which). Here the CDR3 DNA reads TGTGCCAGCAGCCCGAACTCCCGAAACATTCAGTACTTC. Translating it yields CASSPNSRNIQYF.